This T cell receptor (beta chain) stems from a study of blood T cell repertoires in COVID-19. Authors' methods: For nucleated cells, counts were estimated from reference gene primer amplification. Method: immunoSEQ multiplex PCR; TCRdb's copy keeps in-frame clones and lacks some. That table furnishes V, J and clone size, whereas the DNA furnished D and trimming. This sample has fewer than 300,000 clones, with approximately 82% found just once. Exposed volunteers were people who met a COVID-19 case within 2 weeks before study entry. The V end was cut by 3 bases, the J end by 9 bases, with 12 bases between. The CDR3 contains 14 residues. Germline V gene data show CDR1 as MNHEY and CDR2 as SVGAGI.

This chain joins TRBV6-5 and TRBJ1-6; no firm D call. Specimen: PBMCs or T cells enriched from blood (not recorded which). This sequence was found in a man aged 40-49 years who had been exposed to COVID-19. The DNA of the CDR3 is TGTGCCAGCAGTTATCTCACGGTCGGTTCACCCCTCCACTTT. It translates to CASSYLTVGSPLHF.